The clone carrying this T cell receptor (beta chain) appeared a few times. Its antigen is unidentified. Unique molecular identifiers tagged the TCRbeta library. One entry per CDR3 protein results from TCRdb running MiXCR on the PCR reads. The table includes hundreds of thousands of distinct CDR3 sequences, about an eighth detected once. Trimming stripped 7 bases from V and 0 bases from J, with 10 bases between. Looked up from germline, CDR1 is MGHDK and CDR2 is SYGVNS. CDR3 size: 14 residues. This specimen belongs to a study of T-cell reconstitution after alpha-beta-depleted transplantation in children. General study results and limits: T-cell numbers and diversity one year post-transplant derived largely from freshly generated T cells. Where alpha-beta T cells came from about two months after transplant was reportedly several hundred expanded graft clones. Surviving recipient T cells and thymic progenitors underlay high day-60 TCRbeta diversity in some patients.

The sample was PBMCs, taken before TCRalphabeta/CD19-depleted stem cell transplant. The rearrangement joins TRBV25-1 to TRBJ2-1; D not resolved. The receptor's source is a girl aged 2-10 years with congenital amegakaryocytic thrombocytopenia, due to receive a stem cell transplant. CDR3 sequence reads: CASNPGSSYNEQFF. For the CDR3, the DNA is TGTGCCAGCAATCCGGGTAGCTCCTACAATGAGCAGTTCTTC.